Presented here are 11 T cell receptor beta chains from one specimen sequenced in a study of cytomegalovirus exposure and HLA in healthy donors. The PCR used 60 Vbeta and 13 Jbeta primers. Libraries were prepared by immunoSEQ multiplex PCR; TCRdb keeps only in-frame clonotypes and omits some of them. The table has about 60,000 clones, approximately 80% seen once. The sequenced material came from PBMCs. These receptors originate from a woman between 40 and 50 years old in good health and CMV-seropositive.

V usage is TRBV7-8 and J usage is TRBJ1-5; possibly TRBD1 for D (5 bases). The CDR3 has 15 amino acids. V dropped 5 bases and J dropped 5 bases, with 16 bases sitting between them. Germline V gene sequence: CDR1 SGHVS, CDR2 FQNEAQ. CDR3 loop: CASSASLRGDQPQHF. The CDR3 DNA reads as TGTGCCAGCAGCGCCAGTCTCCGGGGGGATCAGCCCCAGCATTTT.

The chain is built from TRBV29-1 and TRBJ1-2; possibly TRBD1 for D (5 bases). Germline values: CDR1 SQVTM, CDR2 ANQGSEA. The CDR3 loop spans 13 amino acids. V shed 5 bases and J shed 4 bases, with 14 bases lying between them. The CDR3 loop is CSVRQTLSYGYTF. The CDR3 nucleotides are TGCAGCGTTCGACAGACCCTGAGCTATGGCTACACCTTC.

The chain joins TRBV29-1 to TRBJ2-1; TRBD1 matches 9 bases. Germline CDR1 and CDR2: SQVTM and ANQGSEA. V was pared by 7 bases and J by 9 bases, with 7 bases of the junction left unmatched. The CDR3 contains 12 residues. CDR3 region: CSGYRGPVEQFF. CDR3 DNA: TGCAGCGGTTACAGGGGGCCCGTTGAGCAGTTCTTC.

This clone was counted a few times. The rearrangement uses TRBV21-1 and TRBJ1-2; the D call of TRBD1 is as the table states it, not checked on the DNA. TRBV21-1 is a pseudogene. This CDR3 region has 14 residues. The CDR3 is CASSKAPGDDGYTF. CDR3 sequence (DNA): TGTGCCAGCAGCAAAGCCCCAGGGGACGATGGCTACACCTTC.

The CDR3 here is CASSEAAGSDEKLFF. The DNA for the CDR3 is TGTGCCAGCAGTGAAGCGGCGGGTTCTGATGAAAAACTGTTTTTT. The rearrangement joins TRBV6-1 to TRBJ1-4; D not certain. The CDR3 has 15 residues. With 0 bases removed from V and 6 bases from J, the gap between germline ends came to 11 bases. Per the germline V gene, CDR1 is MNHNS and CDR2 is SASEGT.

The CDR3 coding sequence is TGTGCCAGCAGCTTGACTAACACAGATACGCAGTATTTT. Its translation: CASSLTNTDTQYF. J is TRBJ2-3 and V is TRBV7-3, with D maybe TRBD2 (5 bases). Germline loops: CDR1 SGHTA, CDR2 FQGTGA. Trimming took 3 bases from V and 2 from J, leaving 6 bases between them. This CDR3 contains 13 residues. The full variable domain, rest sourced from reference TRBV7-3 and TRBJ2-3, is GAGVSQTPSNKVTEKGKYVELRCDPISGHTALYWYRQSLGQGPEFLIYFQGTGAADDSGLPNDRFFAVRPEGSVSTLKIQRTERGDSAVYLCASSLTNTDTQYFGPGTRLTVL.

The chain recombines TRBV29-1 with TRBJ2-3; 10 bases align to TRBD1. J gave up 6 bases and V 6 bases, and 12 bases lay outside the gene matches. Germline CDR1 and CDR2: SQVTM and ANQGSEA. The CDR3 runs 15 residues. Written as DNA, the CDR3 is TGCAGCGTGGGGGACAGGGGCCGCCTGGGCGATACGCAGTATTTT. Amino acids: CSVGDRGRLGDTQYF.

The rearrangement links TRBV5-6 to TRBJ2-5, with D unclear. Trimming pared 5 bases from V and 5 bases from J, leaving 7 bases between. CDR3 length equals 11 residues. The V gene's germline CDR1 is SGHDT and CDR2 YYEEEE. This CDR3 is CASSVGETQYF. The CDR3 region has the DNA TGTGCCAGCAGTGTCGGGGAGACCCAGTACTTC.

This chain uses TRBV19 with TRBJ2-6; D is possibly TRBD1 (5 bases). The CDR3 consists of 16 residues. Deletions cut 7 bases from V and 0 bases from J, with 13 bases between. Germline assignment: CDR1 LNHDA and CDR2 SQIVND (reference sequence). CDR3 in DNA: TGTGCCAGTACCCAACTGACAGCCTCTGGGGCCAACGTCCTGACTTTC. This gives the protein CASTQLTASGANVLTF.

This chain connects TRBV7-8 to TRBJ2-2; 10 nucleotides align to TRBD2. This CDR3 comprises 17 residues. J gave up 4 bases and V 1 base, and 6 bases lay outside the gene matches. CDR1 and CDR2 (germline): SGHVS, FQNEAQ. The CDR3 region has the DNA TGTGCCAGCAGCTTAGGAGCCCAGCGGGGGGGCACCGGGGAGCTGTTTTTT. Protein product: CASSLGAQRGGTGELFF.

DNA of the CDR3: TGTGCCAGCAAAGTTGACAACTTCAATCAGCCCCAGCATTTT. Translated, it gives CASKVDNFNQPQHF. The chain employs TRBV6-1 and TRBJ1-5; D ambiguous. Germline V gene sequence: CDR1 MNHNS, CDR2 SASEGT. The CDR3 is made up of 14 amino acids. V was cut by 7 bases and J by 3 bases, with 13 bases left in between.